This T cell receptor (beta chain) comes out of a study of T cell repertoires in cytomegalovirus infection. About the research overall: CMV infection together with matching HLA type was indicated by public TCR beta signatures. Study outcomes and limitations: The cumulative frequency of public TCR beta families distinguished individuals who carried CMV together with the relevant HLA. The study found HLA-C-restricted CMV-specific TCR beta clonotypes dominating the ex vivo response.

About this clonotype: The antigen remains undetermined. Mismatch with germline at one junction end may stem from a read error.

TCRdb ran MiXCR on the reads and lists one entry per CDR3 protein. Of some 590,000 distinct CDR3 sequences listed, over 35% are singletons. The TCR sequence derives from a human donor in good health (CMV status not recorded). Some clones in this sample may be carry-over from other donors' samples. The sample here was cultured PBMCs, taken from culture after CMV antigen stimulation.

The CDR3 DNA reads as TGTGCCAGCAGCCTAGCGAAGTCAGCCGGGGAGCTGTTTTTT. Encoded protein: CASSLAKSAGELFF. The chain links TRBV7-2 to TRBJ2-2; perhaps TRBD2 as D (6 bases). This CDR3 spans 14 amino acids. The V gene's germline CDR1 is SGHTA and CDR2 FQGNSA. Using reference TRBV7-2 and TRBJ2-2 for the parts outside the CDR3, the full variable domain is GAGVSQSPSNKVTEKGKDVELRCDPISGHTALYWYRQSLGQGLEFLIYFQGNSAPDKSGLPSDRFSAERTGGSVSTLTIQRTQQEDSAVYLCASSLAKSAGELFFGEGSRLTVL.